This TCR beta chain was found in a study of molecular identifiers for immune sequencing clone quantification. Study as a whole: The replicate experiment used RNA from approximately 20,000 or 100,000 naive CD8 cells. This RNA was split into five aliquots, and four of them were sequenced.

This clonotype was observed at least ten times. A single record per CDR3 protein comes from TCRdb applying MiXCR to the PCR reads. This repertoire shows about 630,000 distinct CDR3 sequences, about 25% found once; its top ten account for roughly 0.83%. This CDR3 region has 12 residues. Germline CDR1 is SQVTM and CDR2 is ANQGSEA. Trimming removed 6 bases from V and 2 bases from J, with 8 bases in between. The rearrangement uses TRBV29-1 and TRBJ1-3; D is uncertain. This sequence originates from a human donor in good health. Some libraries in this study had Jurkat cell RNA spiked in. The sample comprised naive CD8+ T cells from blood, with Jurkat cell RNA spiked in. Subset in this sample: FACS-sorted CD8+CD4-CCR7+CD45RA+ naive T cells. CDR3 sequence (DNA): TGCAGCGTAGTGAACCCTGGAAACACCATATATTTT. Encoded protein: CSVVNPGNTIYF.